A selection of T cell receptor beta chains follows, all from one sample in a study of cytomegalovirus exposure and HLA in healthy donors. The data were produced by immunoSEQ multiplex PCR, yet TCRdb's version contains in-frame clones alone and is incomplete. Altogether about 250,000 clones are present, less than 90% being singletons, with the ten largest covering 9.5% to 15%. The material sequenced was PBMCs. The receptor set was obtained from a man aged 18 to 30 in good health and CMV-seropositive. Each CDR3 is given with its conserved first and last residue. The D gene is left open where the match is weak. Clone size is shown for a subset of rows, as once, few, many or a class of expanded clone.

size	D	V	J	DNA	CDR3
.	TRBD1	TRBV30	TRBJ2-5	TGTGCCTGGAGTCTGGGACAGCTACAAGAGACCCAGTACTTC	CAWSLGQLQETQYF
.	.	TRBV27	TRBJ1-2	TGTGCCAGCAGACCCGGAGGAGGGGTCCGATACTATGGCTACACCTTC	CASRPGGGVRYYGYTF
.	.	TRBV5-1	TRBJ2-6	TGCGCCAGCAGCTTGGTTCTGGAGGCCAACGTCCTGACTTTC	CASSLVLEANVLTF
.	.	TRBV5-1	TRBJ1-2	TGCGCCAGCAGCCGGGGCGGCAGTAGCAACTATGGCTACACCTTC	CASSRGGSSNYGYTF
few	.	TRBV30	TRBJ1-5	TGTGCCTGGAGTTTTGGTGGGGGAGGGTGGGTCAATCAGCCCCAGCATTTT	CAWSFGGGGWVNQPQHF
.	.	TRBV5-4	TRBJ1-2	TGTGCCAGCAGCGAATTAGACTATGGCTACACCTTC	CASSELDYGYTF
.	TRBD2	TRBV2	TRBJ2-1	TGTGCCAGCAGTTCGACCGGACTAGCGGGAGAGGACAATGAGCAGTTCTTC	CASSSTGLAGEDNEQFF
.	.	TRBV30	TRBJ2-1	TGTGCCTGGAGTGTGGACCTGGGCTCCTACAATGAGCAGTTCTTC	CAWSVDLGSYNEQFF
.	.	TRBV6-6	TRBJ2-6	TGTGCCAGCAAACGCAGGGCATCCTCTGGGGCCAACGTCCTGACTTTC	CASKRRASSGANVLTF
.	.	TRBV7-9	TRBJ1-1	TGTGCCAGCACCATCCTTGCTGAAGCTTTCTTT	CASTILAEAFF
.	.	TRBV6-1	TRBJ2-1	TGTGCCATTGGACCCGCTGGAGATGAGCAGTTCTTC	CAIGPAGDEQFF
.	TRBD1	TRBV6-1	TRBJ2-2	TGTGCCAGCTCTGGGGACAGGGAATCCGGGGAGCTGTTTTTT	CASSGDRESGELFF
.	TRBD1	TRBV10-3	TRBJ1-1	TGTGCCATCGGGACAGAGAACACTGAAGCTTTCTTT	CAIGTENTEAFF
few	.	TRBV7-7	TRBJ1-2	TGTGCCAGCAGCTTAGGACAGGTGTCGGACTATGGCTACACCTTC	CASSLGQVSDYGYTF
.	TRBD1	TRBV5-4	TRBJ1-2	TGTGCCAGCAGCTGGTCCCACAGGGGTAACTATGGCTACACCTTC	CASSWSHRGNYGYTF
.	.	TRBV5-1	TRBJ1-3	TGCGCCAGCAGCTTGGGTCAGGGTCCCCCTGGAAACACCATATATTTT	CASSLGQGPPGNTIYF
few	TRBD1	TRBV19	TRBJ1-5	TGTGCCAGTAGAGCGACAGGGAGTGGGCAGCCCCAGCATTTT	CASRATGSGQPQHF
.	TRBD2	TRBV19	TRBJ2-7	TGTGCCAGTAGTATTTACCTAGCGGGATACTACGAGCAGTACTTC	CASSIYLAGYYEQYF
.	.	TRBV30	TRBJ2-1	TGTGCCTGGAGTTCGGGACCAATAAACAATGAGCAGTTCTTC	CAWSSGPINNEQFF
.	.	TRBV28	TRBJ2-7	TGTGCCAGCAACCTCGGGACCGATGCCTACGAGCAGTACTTC	CASNLGTDAYEQYF
once	.	TRBV5-6	TRBJ2-3	TGTGCCACCCAGCCGGGGGCGACTGCAGATACGCAGTATTTT	CATQPGATADTQYF
few	TRBD1	TRBV6-1	TRBJ1-3	TGTGCCAGCAGATCGACAGGGTCTGGAAACACCATATATTTT	CASRSTGSGNTIYF
.	TRBD1	TRBV9	TRBJ1-2	TGTGCCAGCAGCGCAGGGGGTGGCTACACCTTC	CASSAGGGYTF
once	.	TRBV5-1	TRBJ1-1	TGCGCCAGCAGCTTTCACGGGGGGGTTATGAACACTGAAGCTTTCTTT	CASSFHGGVMNTEAFF
.	.	TRBV27	TRBJ2-1	TGTGCCAGCAGTTTGATAGGGGGGAATGAGCAGTTCTTC	CASSLIGGNEQFF
.	TRBD1	TRBV27	TRBJ2-7	TGTGCCAGCGGGACAGGGTTCTACGAGCAGTACTTC	CASGTGFYEQYF
.	.	TRBV4-1	TRBJ2-2	TGCGCCAGCAGCCCTACCCCTCTGAGACCCGGGGAGCTGTTTTTT	CASSPTPLRPGELFF
.	TRBD2	TRBV2	TRBJ2-5	TGCGCCAGCAGGACTAGCGGGACAACCCAGTACTTC	CASRTSGTTQYF
.	.	TRBV5-1	TRBJ1-4	TGCGCCAGCAGCCCAGGCAGGGGTGGCGAAAAACTGTTTTTT	CASSPGRGGEKLFF
.	.	TRBV30	TRBJ1-1	TGTGCCTGGGGTGATGGGGTGAACACTGAAGCTTTCTTT	CAWGDGVNTEAFF
.	.	TRBV2	TRBJ2-3	TGTGCCAGCAGTGATCGAGCGCCAACGTCTAGCACAGATACGCAGTATTTT	CASSDRAPTSSTDTQYF
.	TRBD2	TRBV4-1	TRBJ2-1	TGCGCCAGCAGTTTGGGGACTAGCGGGAACCTCAATGAGCAGTTCTTC	CASSLGTSGNLNEQFF
.	.	TRBV28	TRBJ2-7	TGTGCCAGCAGAATTACCGGTAAGGGGCTCTACGAGCAGTACTTC	CASRITGKGLYEQYF
.	.	TRBV5-1	TRBJ1-3	TGCGCCAGCAGCTTGGCCGCAGTAACGGAGGGAAACACCATATATTTT	CASSLAAVTEGNTIYF
.	TRBD1	TRBV6-4	TRBJ2-7	TGTGCCAGCAGTGTACCGAGGGGGCCATACACTACTACTCACGAGCAGTACTTC	CASSVPRGPYTTTHEQYF
once	.	TRBV6-5	TRBJ2-5	TGTGCCAGCAGTTACGGTAGGGGAGGACTGGAGTACTTC	CASSYGRGGLEYF
.	TRBD2	TRBV27	TRBJ2-7	TGTGCCAGCAGTCCCCCCGGACTAGCGGGAAACTACGAGCAGTACTTC	CASSPPGLAGNYEQYF
.	TRBD2	TRBV11-3	TRBJ2-1	TGTGCCAGCAGCCCCAGTCGGTGGACTAGCGGGTCTAATGAGCAGTTCTTC	CASSPSRWTSGSNEQFF
.	TRBD2	TRBV9	TRBJ2-1	TGTGCCAGCAGCACACAACCAGCGGGAGCCACCAATGAGCAGTTCTTC	CASSTQPAGATNEQFF
.	.	TRBV5-1	TRBJ2-2	TGCGCCAGCAGCCGGGGGGCTTATAACACCGGGGAGCTGTTTTTT	CASSRGAYNTGELFF
.	.	TRBV7-9	TRBJ2-3	TGTGCCAGCAGCCATGGACGGCGACGCACAGATACGCAGTATTTT	CASSHGRRRTDTQYF
.	.	TRBV9	TRBJ2-1	TGTGCCAGCAGCGTAGCCGCCCACAATGAGCAGTTCTTC	CASSVAAHNEQFF
.	TRBD2	TRBV2	TRBJ2-7	TGTGCCAGCAGATCACTAGCGGGCGCCTCCTACGAGCAGTACTTC	CASRSLAGASYEQYF
.	.	TRBV28	TRBJ2-1	TGTGCCAGCAGTGCTCTTGGAGGCTACAATGAGCAGTTCTTC	CASSALGGYNEQFF
.	.	TRBV6-5	TRBJ2-3	TGTGCCAGCAGTTACTCGATTTTCACAGATACGCAGTATTTT	CASSYSIFTDTQYF
once	TRBD1	TRBV29-1	TRBJ1-2	TGCAGCGTTGAACGGACAGGGAAAGGATATGGCTACACCTTC	CSVERTGKGYGYTF
.	.	TRBV11-2	TRBJ2-7	TGTGCCAGCAGCTTAGCCGGGCAATCCACCTACGAGCAGTACTTC	CASSLAGQSTYEQYF
.	.	TRBV27	TRBJ2-3	TGTGCCAGCGCGATCCCCCCACTCGGTGCAGATACGCAGTATTTT	CASAIPPLGADTQYF
.	.	TRBV7-9	TRBJ2-1	TGTGCCAGCAGTTACCAGAGCGGGTACAATGAGCAGTTCTTC	CASSYQSGYNEQFF
.	.	TRBV6-1	TRBJ2-2	TGTGCCAGCAGTGACCGGGACACCGGCGGCGGGGAGCTGTTTTTT	CASSDRDTGGGELFF
.	.	TRBV30	TRBJ1-2	TGTGCCTGGAGCGCCCAAGTAGGGGGTGGCTACACCTTC	CAWSAQVGGGYTF
.	.	TRBV6-1	TRBJ2-3	TGTGCCAGCCGGCGGGATGGCACAGATACGCAGTATTTT	CASRRDGTDTQYF